These 25 T cell receptor beta chains were all obtained from the same sample, sequenced in a study of T cell responses to AZD1222 COVID-19 vaccine. Assay: immunoSEQ multiplex PCR; the TCRdb copy retains only in-frame clones and omits some. This table holds around 150,000 clones, around nine tenths found once. Sequences were derived from peripheral blood, sampled on day 0 of AZD1222 vaccination. The origin of the receptors is an adult in good health.

The gene calls are TRBV19 and TRBJ2-1; 11 bases agree with TRBD2. The V segment lost 7 bases and the J segment 7 bases; nucleotides outside the gene matches: 9. Germline assignment: CDR1 LNHDA and CDR2 SQIVND (reference sequence). The length of the CDR3 is 15 residues. The CDR3 bases are TGTGCCAGTACCGCACTAGCGGGGGCCATAAATGAGCAGTTCTTC. Amino acid sequence: CASTALAGAINEQFF. Looking up the rest from reference TRBV19 and TRBJ2-1 gives the full variable domain: DGGITQSPKYLFRKEGQNVTLSCEQNLNHDAMYWYRQDPGQGLRLIYYSQIVNDFQKGDIAEGYSVSREKKESFPLTVTSAQKNPTAFYLCASTALAGAINEQFFGPGTRLTVL.

J is TRBJ1-1 and V is TRBV28; TRBD1 matches at 10 bases. This CDR3 region has 14 residues. Germline V gene sequence: CDR1 MDHEN, CDR2 SYDVKM. V was clipped by 2 bases and J by 6 bases; unmatched bases: 3. The CDR3 protein is CASSLDRGLSEAFF. CDR3 DNA sequence: TGTGCCAGCAGTTTAGACAGGGGGCTCTCTGAAGCTTTCTTT.

In this sample, this clone turned up a few times. V is TRBV6-5 and J is TRBJ1-1; no reliable D call. Germline values: CDR1 MNHEY, CDR2 SVGAGI. The CDR3 has 14 amino acids. Trimming shortened V by 6 bases and J by 5 bases, and 16 bases separated the two germline ends. This chain's CDR3 is CASRMRVSWTEAFF. CDR3 in DNA: TGTGCCAGCAGAATGAGGGTCTCGTGGACTGAAGCTTTCTTT.

The rearrangement uses TRBV27 and TRBJ2-7, with TRBD2 matching over 7 bases. This CDR3 has 18 residues. CDR1 and CDR2 (germline): MNHEY, SMNVEV (reference sequence). V lost 6 bases, J lost 2 bases, and 19 bases stayed unmatched. CDR3 coding DNA: TGTGCCAGCAGCTTAGGGCCTCCGGGTACGGGAGGCCCCTACGAGCAGTACTTC. Its protein product is CASSLGPPGTGGPYEQYF.

This clone was recorded only once. The chain combines TRBV4-2 with TRBJ2-1, with TRBD2 identical over 9 bases. CDR3 length: 18 amino acids. J lost 3 bases, V lost 5 bases, and 14 bases had no gene match. Germline V gives CDR1 LGHNA, CDR2 YNFKEQ. The CDR3 nucleotides are TGTGCCAGCAGCAAAGGAGCGGGGGGTCAAAACCACTACAATGAGCAGTTCTTC. It specifies CASSKGAGGQNHYNEQFF.

This clone appeared once. The chain couples TRBV9 to TRBJ1-1; D not certain. CDR3 size: 15 residues. With 4 bases removed from V and 0 bases from J, the gap between germline ends came to 13 bases. Germline CDR1 is SGDLS and CDR2 is YYNGEE. The CDR3 loop is CASSPRGGVNTEAFF. The CDR3 bases are TGTGCCAGCAGCCCCAGAGGTGGGGTGAACACTGAAGCTTTCTTT.

This rearrangement joins TRBV7-9 to TRBJ2-1; no clear D. Germline values: CDR1 SEHNR, CDR2 FQNEAQ (reference sequence). V was cut by 2 bases and J by 8 bases, with 4 bases left in between. The CDR3 is 11 amino acids. CDR3 nucleotide sequence: TGTGCCAGCAGCTTATTATATGAGCAGTTCTTC. It is translated as CASSLLYEQFF.

The J gene is TRBJ2-5, the V gene TRBV28; TRBD1 is a possible D gene (7 bases). The germline gives CDR1 MDHEN, CDR2 SYDVKM. V shed 11 bases and J shed 5 bases, with 18 bases lying between them. The CDR3 has 13 residues. CDR3 DNA: TGTGCCCACAAAGGAGGGGGCTGGGAGACCCAGTACTTC. Protein sequence: CAHKGGGWETQYF.

V usage is TRBV4-1 and J usage is TRBJ1-3; possible D gene TRBD1, 5 bases. The V end lost 1 base, the J end lost 1 base, and 14 bases lay between the germline ends. The CDR3 loop spans 17 amino acids. Germline CDR1 is MGHRA and CDR2 is YSYEKL. CDR3 loop: CASSQVEGARSGNTIYF. CDR3 DNA sequence: TGCGCCAGCAGCCAAGTAGAAGGGGCACGTTCTGGAAACACCATATATTTT.

This sequence joins TRBV14 and TRBJ2-1; D remains ambiguous. In germline, CDR1 is SGHDN, CDR2 FVKESK. The V and J ends lost 0 bases and 8 bases respectively, with 8 bases between them. This CDR3 is 13 amino acids long. CDR3 coding DNA: TGTGCCAGCAGCCAAGAATGGGGTGATGAGCAGTTCTTC. Amino acids: CASSQEWGDEQFF.

The CDR3 bases are TGTGCCAGCAGCTCCGATTACGGGGCCCTTAATGAAAAACTGTTTTTT. Translated, it gives CASSSDYGALNEKLFF. The V gene is TRBV9, the J gene TRBJ1-4; possible D gene TRBD1, 5 bases. Germline CDR1 reads SGDLS; CDR2 reads YYNGEE. Trimming removed 4 bases from V and 4 bases from J, with 17 bases in between. This CDR3 spans 16 amino acids.

The chain recombines TRBV7-2 with TRBJ1-5; a possible D gene is TRBD1 (5 bases). Trimming left V 5 bases short and J 7 bases short, with 12 bases between. The CDR3 spans 13 residues. The germline V gene has CDR1 SGHTA and CDR2 FQGNSA. The DNA for the CDR3 is TGTGCCAGCAGCAGATTCCGGGGGCAGCCCCAGCATTTT. Amino acid sequence: CASSRFRGQPQHF. Together with reference TRBV7-2 and TRBJ1-5, the CDR3 gives the full variable domain: GAGVSQSPSNKVTEKGKDVELRCDPISGHTALYWYRQSLGQGLEFLIYFQGNSAPDKSGLPSDRFSAERTGGSVSTLTIQRTQQEDSAVYLCASSRFRGQPQHFGDGTRLSIL.

This chain connects TRBV10-3 to TRBJ1-3; D unclear. Trimming pared 10 bases from V and 0 bases from J, leaving 13 bases between. The germline V gene encodes CDR1 ENHRY and CDR2 SYGVKD. CDR3 size: 14 residues. CDR3 sequence (DNA): TGTGCCACCCGTGTTTTAAGCTCTGGAAACACCATATATTTT. This sequence encodes CATRVLSSGNTIYF.

This sequence joins TRBV19 and TRBJ2-7; D not resolved. The V gene lost 3 bases and the J gene lost 2 bases, with 8 bases spanning the gap. CDR3 length: 13 amino acids. Germline-derived CDR1 and CDR2 are LNHDA and SQIVND (reference sequence). The CDR3 spells CASSMLGTYEQYF. CDR3 in DNA: TGTGCCAGTAGTATGCTGGGAACCTACGAGCAGTACTTC.

This clone turned up a few times. The chain carries TRBV27 and TRBJ2-2, with 7 bases matching TRBD1. Germline V gene sequence: CDR1 MNHEY, CDR2 SMNVEV (reference sequence). CDR3 length: 15 residues. V was pared by 6 bases and J by 1 base, with 5 bases of the junction left unmatched. DNA for the CDR3: TGTGCCAGCAGCGGACAGGTCCAGAACACCGGGGAGCTGTTTTTT. Protein product: CASSGQVQNTGELFF.

The rearrangement uses TRBV6-5 and TRBJ2-7; D is unclear. The CDR3 extends over 13 amino acids. The V end was cut by 7 bases, the J end by 4 bases, with 14 bases between. Germline CDR1 reads MNHEY; CDR2 reads SVGAGI. The CDR3 DNA reads as TGTGCCAGCATAAGCGAGAGTGGTTACGAGCAGTACTTC. It translates to CASISESGYEQYF.

The chain uses TRBV7-2 and TRBJ1-5; D not certain. V was clipped by 1 base and J by 6 bases, with 4 bases between them. The CDR3 runs to 12 residues. Germline lookup yields CDR1 SGHTA and CDR2 FQGNSA. CDR3 nucleotides: TGTGCCAGCAGCTTAGGGGTTCAGCCCCAGCATTTT. Protein product: CASSLGVQPQHF.

This chain links TRBV7-8 with TRBJ1-5; D is perhaps TRBD1 (5 bases). The germline gives CDR1 SGHVS, CDR2 FQNEAQ. Trimming shortened V by 5 bases and J by 9 bases, and 14 bases separated the two germline ends. The CDR3 loop spans 13 amino acids. CDR3 DNA sequence: TGTGCCAGCAGCCGACCAGGGATGGCGCCCCAGCATTTT. Encoded protein: CASSRPGMAPQHF.

CDR3 sequence (DNA): TGTGCCAGCAGCTTAGGTCCTAGCGGGGGGGTACAAGAGACCCAGTACTTC. It translates to CASSLGPSGGVQETQYF. V usage is TRBV7-2 and J usage is TRBJ2-5; TRBD2 matches 12 bases. This CDR3 comprises 17 residues. V lost 1 base to trimming and J lost 2 bases; unmatched junction nucleotides: 5. Germline V gene sequence: CDR1 SGHTA, CDR2 FQGNSA.

The chain recombines TRBV5-1 with TRBJ2-7; 7 bases map to TRBD2. Germline CDR1 reads SGHRS; CDR2 reads YFSETQ. The CDR3 length is 15 residues. The trim removed 1 base at V and 4 bases at J, leaving 8 bases unmatched. Here the CDR3 DNA reads TGCGCCAGCAGCTTGTCCGGCGGGAGTTCTTACGAGCAGTACTTC. Residues: CASSLSGGSSYEQYF.

With regard to this clone: At one end the junction does not follow the germline gene, possibly because of a read error. V gene TRBV4-3 combines with J gene TRBJ1-2; the match to TRBD1 covers 7 bases. This CDR3 spans 15 amino acids. CDR1 LGHNA and CDR2 YSLEER come from the germline V gene. The CDR3, as DNA: TGCGCCAGCAGCCCTGCCGGGACAGCTAACCATGGCTACACCTTC. Translated: CASSPAGTANHGYTF.

The V and J genes are TRBV29-1 and TRBJ1-2; the D is unclear. V was clipped by 1 base and J by 4 bases, with 7 bases between them. The CDR3 extends over 12 amino acids. From germline, CDR1 is SQVTM and CDR2 ANQGSEA. The CDR3 loop reads CSVEVSSYGYTF. CDR3 nucleotide sequence: TGCAGCGTTGAAGTATCCAGCTATGGCTACACCTTC.

V usage is TRBV5-1 and J usage is TRBJ2-1; TRBD2 agrees at 16 bases. The J segment lost 10 bases and the V segment lost 4 bases, leaving 8 bases of the junction unmatched. Germline CDR1 is SGHRS and CDR2 is YFSETQ. CDR3 length: 16 residues. CDR3 sequence (DNA): TGCGCCAGCAGCCCGGGACTAGCGGGAGGGCCTCAGGAGCAGTTCTTC. Translated: CASSPGLAGGPQEQFF. Based on the CDR3 plus reference TRBV5-1 and TRBJ2-1, the full variable domain is KAGVTQTPRYLIKTRGQQVTLSCSPISGHRSVSWYQQTPGQGLQFLFEYFSETQRNKGNFPGRFSGRQFSNSRSEMNVSTLELGDSALYLCASSPGLAGGPQEQFFGPGTRLTVL.

CDR3 nucleotides: TGTGCCAGCAGTTCCAGGACTGTCGTCTCCTACAATGAGCAGTTCTTC. This codes for CASSSRTVVSYNEQFF. The chain couples TRBV28 to TRBJ2-1; D might be TRBD2 (5 bases). The germline V gene encodes CDR1 MDHEN and CDR2 SYDVKM. The V gene lost 4 bases and the J gene lost 0 bases, with 13 bases spanning the gap. This CDR3 is 16 amino acids long.

The chain uses TRBV5-4 and TRBJ1-2, with D unclear. The CDR3 contains 14 residues. V lost 0 bases to trimming and J lost 2 bases, with 8 bases between them. Germline CDR1 reads SGHNT; CDR2 reads YYREEE (reference sequence). In DNA form, the CDR3 reads TGTGCCAGCAGCTTGGGATACAGCAACTATGGCTACACCTTC. Its protein product is CASSLGYSNYGYTF.